These T cell receptor beta chains were read from a single sample in a study of T cell responses to AZD1222 COVID-19 vaccine. The table came from immunoSEQ multiplex PCR; TCRdb's copy has only in-frame clones and leaves some out. The profile shows over 100,000 clones, approximately 88% of them singletons. The sequenced sample was peripheral blood, obtained on day 0 of AZD1222 vaccination. These receptors came from an adult in good health. The CDR3 runs from the conserved cysteine through the conserved F or W. Fields, in order: V gene, D gene, clone size, J gene, CDR3 DNA, CDR3 protein. D genes are given only for firm matches. Clone sizes are given selectively: once, few, many, or a class where the clone is expanded.

V: TRBV7-2
D: -
size: once
J: TRBJ2-1
DNA: TGTGCCAGCAGCTTAGTCTGGGGCAGCAACAATGAGCAGTTCTTC
CDR3: CASSLVWGSNNEQFF

V: TRBV5-1
D: -
size: -
J: TRBJ1-4
DNA: TGCGCCAGCAGCTTGGGGACTACTAATGAAAAACTGTTTTTT
CDR3: CASSLGTTNEKLFF

V: TRBV2
D: TRBD1
size: -
J: TRBJ1-3
DNA: TGTGCCAGCAGTGATTCTGGGACAGGGCGAAACACCATATATTTT
CDR3: CASSDSGTGRNTIYF

V: TRBV2
D: -
size: -
J: TRBJ1-2
DNA: TGTGCCAGCAGAAGCCGGTATGGCTACACCTTC
CDR3: CASRSRYGYTF

V: TRBV5-1
D: -
size: -
J: TRBJ1-1
DNA: TGCGCCAGCAGCTCAACGGGGGGATGGCTGACTGAAGCTTTCTTT
CDR3: CASSSTGGWLTEAFF

V: TRBV7-9
D: -
size: -
J: TRBJ1-5
DNA: TGTGCCAGCAGCTTAGCGGGAACCGGCAATCAGCCCCAGCATTTT
CDR3: CASSLAGTGNQPQHF

V: TRBV5-4
D: -
size: -
J: TRBJ1-1
DNA: TGTGCCAGCAGCCCGCCCCCTCGGGGAGTGAGCACTGAAGCTTTCTTT
CDR3: CASSPPPRGVSTEAFF

V: TRBV6-2/TRBV6-3
D: TRBD1
size: once
J: TRBJ1-5
DNA: TGTGCCAGCAGTTACTCAGGGGGCAGCCAGCCCCAGCATTTT
CDR3: CASSYSGGSQPQHF

V: TRBV4-1
D: -
size: once
J: TRBJ1-1
DNA: TGCGCCAGCAGCCCGAATTTTGGTATAATGAACACTGAAGCTTTCTTT
CDR3: CASSPNFGIMNTEAFF

V: TRBV20-1
D: TRBD1
size: -
J: TRBJ1-1
DNA: TGCAGTGCTAGTAACCAAGACAGGGCGAGCACTGAAGCTTTCTTT
CDR3: CSASNQDRASTEAFF

V: TRBV2
D: TRBD1
size: -
J: TRBJ1-4
DNA: TGTGCCAGCAGTATAATTGGACAGGGGGCTTTTGAAAAACTGTTTTTT
CDR3: CASSIIGQGAFEKLFF

V: TRBV5-1
D: TRBD1
size: -
J: TRBJ1-5
DNA: TGCGCCAGCAGCTTAAAGACAGGGACGGCGGCTGGCAATCAGCCCCAGCATTTT
CDR3: CASSLKTGTAAGNQPQHF

V: TRBV4-3
D: TRBD2
size: -
J: TRBJ2-3
DNA: TGCGCCAGCAGCCAAGAGGCTTCTCCTAGCGGGGGGGGAAATGTGTATTTT
CDR3: CASSQEASPSGGGNVYF

V: TRBV14
D: -
size: once
J: TRBJ1-2
DNA: TGTGCCAGCAGCCGGGACACATACTATGGCTACACCTTC
CDR3: CASSRDTYYGYTF

V: TRBV19
D: -
size: -
J: TRBJ1-6
DNA: TGTGCCAGTAGTTCCCAGGTAGGGTCACCCCTCCACTTT
CDR3: CASSSQVGSPLHF

V: TRBV6-4
D: -
size: -
J: TRBJ1-2
DNA: TGTGCCAGCAGTGAGGATGGCACTAACTATGGCTACACCTTC
CDR3: CASSEDGTNYGYTF

V: TRBV12-3/TRBV12-4
D: TRBD2
size: -
J: TRBJ2-3
DNA: TGTGCCAGCACCCGGGACTACACAGATACGCAGTATTTT
CDR3: CASTRDYTDTQYF

V: TRBV3-1/TRBV3-2
D: -
size: -
J: TRBJ2-7
DNA: TGTGCCAGCAGCCAAGAGTCCAGGACCTACGAGCAGTACTTC
CDR3: CASSQESRTYEQYF

V: TRBV19
D: TRBD2
size: -
J: TRBJ2-7
DNA: TGTGCCAGTAGTATCGATGTTCCTAGCGGGGGGGCCCACGAGCAGTACTTC
CDR3: CASSIDVPSGGAHEQYF

V: TRBV19
D: TRBD2
size: -
J: TRBJ2-2
DNA: TGTGCCAGTAGTATAAGACTAGCCCTACGCGGGGAGCTGTTTTTT
CDR3: CASSIRLALRGELFF

V: TRBV2
D: TRBD2
size: -
J: TRBJ2-5
DNA: TGTGCCAGCAGTCCCTCGACTAGCGGGAGTCAAGAGACCCAGTACTTC
CDR3: CASSPSTSGSQETQYF

V: TRBV5-4
D: -
size: -
J: TRBJ2-2
DNA: TGTGCCAGCAGCTTGGCCGGGGGTTTTACCGGGGAGCTGTTTTTT
CDR3: CASSLAGGFTGELFF

V: TRBV2
D: -
size: -
J: TRBJ1-5
DNA: TGTGCCAGCACAAGAGACGTATATAGCAATCAGCCCCAGCATTTT
CDR3: CASTRDVYSNQPQHF

V: TRBV4-3
D: -
size: -
J: TRBJ1-2
DNA: TGCGCCAGCAGCCAACACGGGGCCAGGCCGGACCGGGGGGATGGCTACACCTTC
CDR3: CASSQHGARPDRGDGYTF

V: TRBV28
D: -
size: -
J: TRBJ1-4
DNA: TGTGCCAGCAGCCCGACCTTAGGGATAAGGGAAAAACTGTTTTTT
CDR3: CASSPTLGIREKLFF

V: TRBV2
D: -
size: -
J: TRBJ2-7
DNA: TGTGCCAGCATAGTCGGGACGTCCTCCTACGAGCAGTACTTC
CDR3: CASIVGTSSYEQYF

V: TRBV12-3/TRBV12-4
D: -
size: -
J: TRBJ1-2
DNA: TGTGCCAGCAGTAACCCCCGGGTTGGCTACACCTTC
CDR3: CASSNPRVGYTF

V: TRBV6-5
D: -
size: once
J: TRBJ2-7
DNA: TGTGCCAGCAGTTACTCGTCGGGACACCGCTCCTACGAGCAGTACTTC
CDR3: CASSYSSGHRSYEQYF

V: TRBV6-5
D: -
size: few
J: TRBJ2-7
DNA: TGTGCCAGCAGTTACGTGGAGGGGGTGGTCTACGAGCAGTACTTC
CDR3: CASSYVEGVVYEQYF

V: TRBV7-9
D: -
size: once
J: TRBJ2-7
DNA: TGTGCCAGCAGCTTAGTTACTCAGGGGATCTACGAGCAGTACTTC
CDR3: CASSLVTQGIYEQYF

V: TRBV6-6
D: TRBD1
size: -
J: TRBJ1-2
DNA: TGTGCCAGCAGTTCCCTGACAGGGGGTGGCTACACCTTC
CDR3: CASSSLTGGGYTF

V: TRBV6-1
D: TRBD1
size: -
J: TRBJ1-1
DNA: TGTGCCAGCAGTGAAATAGGAGAGGGGGCTGCTTTCTTT
CDR3: CASSEIGEGAAFF